The sequence of this T cell receptor (beta chain) was determined in a study of T cells in Graves' hyperthyroidism and ophthalmopathy. This CDR3 is 13 amino acids long. With 2 bases removed from V and 2 bases from J, the gap between germline ends came to 10 bases. From germline, CDR1 is DFQATT and CDR2 SNEGSKA (reference sequence). Ophthalmopathy cases scored 3 or more on the Clinical Activity Score and 4 or more on NOSPECS grade, with duration below 3 months. The study excluded patients with uncontrolled infection, other autoimmune disease, pregnancy or lactation. PBMCs came from about 10 ml fresh peripheral blood. Notes on the study in general: In the blood, most expanded thyroid clonotypes above 0.001 appeared as well.

The sample holds a few counts of this clonotype. The target antigen is unknown. Using RNA transcripts as the source, TCR beta CDR3 regions were amplified. A first-round RT-PCR of the TCR CDR3 used the HTBI primer set. TCRdb processed the multiplex PCR reads anew with MiXCR; each CDR3 protein has one entry. This sample has 500,000 or so distinct CDR3 sequences, with roughly 17% found just once. Sequencing was carried out using blood. The receptor was isolated from a woman between 18 and 30 years old with Graves' ophthalmopathy. J is TRBJ2-7 and V is TRBV20-1; a weak D match, TRBD2 (5 bases). In DNA, the CDR3 is TGCAGTGCTAGAAGGTCCGGGGCCTACGAGCAGTACTTC. Protein: CSARRSGAYEQYF.